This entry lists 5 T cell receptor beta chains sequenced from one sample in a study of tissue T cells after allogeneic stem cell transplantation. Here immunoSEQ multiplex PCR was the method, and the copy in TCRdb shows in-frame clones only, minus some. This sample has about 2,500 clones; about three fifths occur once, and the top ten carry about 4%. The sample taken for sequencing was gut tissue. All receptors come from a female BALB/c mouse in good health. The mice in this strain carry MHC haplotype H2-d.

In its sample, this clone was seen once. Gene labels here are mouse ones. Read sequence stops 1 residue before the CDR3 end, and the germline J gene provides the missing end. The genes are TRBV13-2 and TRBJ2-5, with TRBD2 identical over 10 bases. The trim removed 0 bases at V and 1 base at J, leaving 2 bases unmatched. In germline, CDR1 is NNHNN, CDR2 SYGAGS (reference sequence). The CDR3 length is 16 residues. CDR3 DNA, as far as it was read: TGTGCCAGCGGTGATGCAGGACTGGGGGACCAAGACACCCAGTAC. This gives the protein CASGDAGLGDQDTQY. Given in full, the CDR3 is CASGDAGLGDQDTQYF.

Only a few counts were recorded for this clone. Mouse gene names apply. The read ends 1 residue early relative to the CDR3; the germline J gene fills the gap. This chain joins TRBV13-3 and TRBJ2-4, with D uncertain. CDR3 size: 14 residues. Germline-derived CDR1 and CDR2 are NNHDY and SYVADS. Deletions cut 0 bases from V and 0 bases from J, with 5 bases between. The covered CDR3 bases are TGTGCCAGCAGTGATGCCCTTAGTCAAAACACCTTGTAC. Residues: CASSDALSQNTLY. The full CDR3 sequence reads CASSDALSQNTLYF.

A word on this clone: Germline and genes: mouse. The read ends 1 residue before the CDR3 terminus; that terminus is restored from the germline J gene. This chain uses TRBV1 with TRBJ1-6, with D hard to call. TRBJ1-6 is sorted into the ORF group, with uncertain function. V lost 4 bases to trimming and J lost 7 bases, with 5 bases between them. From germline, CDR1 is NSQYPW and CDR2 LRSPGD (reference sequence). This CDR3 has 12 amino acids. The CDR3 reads CTCSGGNSPLYF. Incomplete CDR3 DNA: TGCACCTGCAGTGGCGGGAATTCGCCCCTCTAC.

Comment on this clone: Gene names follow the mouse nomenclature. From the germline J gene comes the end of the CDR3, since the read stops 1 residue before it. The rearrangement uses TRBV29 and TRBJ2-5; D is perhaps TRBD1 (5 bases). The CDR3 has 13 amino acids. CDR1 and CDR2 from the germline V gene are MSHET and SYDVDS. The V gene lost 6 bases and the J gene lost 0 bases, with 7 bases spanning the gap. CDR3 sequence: CASRTVNQDTQYF. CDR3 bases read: TGTGCTAGCAGGACAGTTAACCAAGACACCCAGTAC.

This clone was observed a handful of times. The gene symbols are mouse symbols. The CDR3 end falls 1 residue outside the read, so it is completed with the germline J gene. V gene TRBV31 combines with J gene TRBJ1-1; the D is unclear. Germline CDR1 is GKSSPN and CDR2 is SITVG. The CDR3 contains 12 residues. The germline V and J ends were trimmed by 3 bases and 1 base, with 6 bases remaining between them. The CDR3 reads CAWRNRNTEVFF. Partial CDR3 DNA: TGTGCCTGGAGGAACAGAAACACAGAAGTCTTC.